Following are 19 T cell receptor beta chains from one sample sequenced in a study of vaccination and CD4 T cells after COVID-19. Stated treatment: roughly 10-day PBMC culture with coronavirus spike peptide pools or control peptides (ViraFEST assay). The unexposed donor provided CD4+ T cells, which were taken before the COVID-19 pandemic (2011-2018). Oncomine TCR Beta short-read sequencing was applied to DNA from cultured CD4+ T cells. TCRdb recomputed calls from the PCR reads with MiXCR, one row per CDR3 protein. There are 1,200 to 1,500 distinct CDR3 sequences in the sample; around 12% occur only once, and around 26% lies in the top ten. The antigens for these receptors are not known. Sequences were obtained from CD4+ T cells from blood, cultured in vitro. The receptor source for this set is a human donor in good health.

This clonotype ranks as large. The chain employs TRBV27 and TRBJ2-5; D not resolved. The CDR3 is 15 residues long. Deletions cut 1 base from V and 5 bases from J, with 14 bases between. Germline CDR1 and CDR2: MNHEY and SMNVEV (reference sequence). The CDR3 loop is CASSLWPGPGETQYF. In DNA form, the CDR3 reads TGTGCCAGCAGTTTATGGCCGGGTCCCGGTGAGACCCAGTACTTC.

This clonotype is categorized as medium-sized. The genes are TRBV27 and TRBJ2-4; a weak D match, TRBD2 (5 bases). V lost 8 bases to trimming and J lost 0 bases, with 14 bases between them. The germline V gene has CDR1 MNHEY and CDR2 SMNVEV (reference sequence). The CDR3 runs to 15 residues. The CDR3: CASGYYREAKNIQYF. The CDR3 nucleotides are TGTGCCAGCGGCTACTACCGGGAAGCCAAAAACATTCAGTACTTC.

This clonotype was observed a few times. The CDR3 nucleotides are TGTGCCATCAGTGAGCTTAGGGGGGAAGAGACCCAGTACTTC. Protein product: CAISELRGEETQYF. V and J are TRBV10-3 and TRBJ2-5; D may correspond to TRBD1 or TRBD2 (6 bases each). V was pared by 2 bases and J by 3 bases, with 10 bases between. This CDR3 is 14 amino acids long. Germline values: CDR1 ENHRY, CDR2 SYGVKD.

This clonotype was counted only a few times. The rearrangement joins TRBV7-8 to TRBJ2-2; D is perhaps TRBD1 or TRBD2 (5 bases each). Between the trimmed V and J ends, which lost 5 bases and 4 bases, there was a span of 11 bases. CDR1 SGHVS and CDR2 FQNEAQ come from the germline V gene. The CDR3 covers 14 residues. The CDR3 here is CASSASGLTGELFF. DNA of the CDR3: TGTGCCAGCAGCGCGTCGGGGCTCACCGGGGAGCTGTTTTTT.

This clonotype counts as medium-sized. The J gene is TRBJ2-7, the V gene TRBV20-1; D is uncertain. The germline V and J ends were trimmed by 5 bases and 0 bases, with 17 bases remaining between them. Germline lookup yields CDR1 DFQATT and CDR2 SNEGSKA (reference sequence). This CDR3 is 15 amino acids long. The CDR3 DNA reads TGCAGTGCTTGGCCGGGTGGCGGCCGCTCCTACGAGCAGTACTTC. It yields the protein CSAWPGGGRSYEQYF.

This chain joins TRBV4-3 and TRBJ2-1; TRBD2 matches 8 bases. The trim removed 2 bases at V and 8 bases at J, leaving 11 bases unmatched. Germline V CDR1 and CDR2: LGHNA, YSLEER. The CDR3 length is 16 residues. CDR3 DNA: TGCGCCAGCAGCCAACAAGTCGGGGGGGCGGAGGATGAGCAGTTCTTC. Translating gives CASSQQVGGAEDEQFF.

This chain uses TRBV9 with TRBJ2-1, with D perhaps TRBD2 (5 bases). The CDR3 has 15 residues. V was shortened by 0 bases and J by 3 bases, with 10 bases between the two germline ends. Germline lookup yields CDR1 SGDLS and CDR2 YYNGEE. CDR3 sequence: CASSVDVARYNEQFF. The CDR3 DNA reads TGTGCCAGCAGCGTAGATGTAGCGCGCTACAATGAGCAGTTCTTC.

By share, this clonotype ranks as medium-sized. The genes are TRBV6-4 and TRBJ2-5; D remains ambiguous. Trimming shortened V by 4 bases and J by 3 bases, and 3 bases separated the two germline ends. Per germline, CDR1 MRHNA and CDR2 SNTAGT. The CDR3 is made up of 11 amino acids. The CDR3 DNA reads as TGTGCCAGCAGTGTAGAAGAGACCCAGTACTTC. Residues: CASSVEETQYF.

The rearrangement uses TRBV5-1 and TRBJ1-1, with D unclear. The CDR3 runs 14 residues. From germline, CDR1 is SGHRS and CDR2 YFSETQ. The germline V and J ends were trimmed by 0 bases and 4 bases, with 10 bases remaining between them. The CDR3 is CASSLVAGSTEAFF. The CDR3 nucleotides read TGCGCCAGCAGCTTGGTAGCTGGGTCCACTGAAGCTTTCTTT. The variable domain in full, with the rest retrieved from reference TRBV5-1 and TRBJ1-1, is KAGVTQTPRYLIKTRGQQVTLSCSPISGHRSVSWYQQTPGQGLQFLFEYFSETQRNKGNFPGRFSGRQFSNSRSEMNVSTLELGDSALYLCASSLVAGSTEAFFGQGTRLTVV.

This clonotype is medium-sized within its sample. The CDR3 nucleotides read TGTGCCAGCAGCCCGGGGTCATCAGATACGCAGTATTTT. This encodes CASSPGSSDTQYF. The gene calls are TRBV7-8 and TRBJ2-3; D is possibly TRBD2 (5 bases). The V gene's germline CDR1 is SGHVS and CDR2 FQNEAQ. Trimming shortened V by 5 bases and J by 4 bases, and 10 bases separated the two germline ends. The CDR3 length is 13 residues.

The CDR3 here is CSARRGARDEKLFF. CDR3 DNA sequence: TGCAGTGCTAGACGAGGGGCGCGAGATGAAAAACTGTTTTTT. The chain carries TRBV20-1 and TRBJ1-4, with TRBD1 as a possible D gene (5 bases). The CDR3 has 14 residues. Per germline, CDR1 DFQATT and CDR2 SNEGSKA (reference sequence). Deletions cut 2 bases from V and 6 bases from J, with 13 bases between.

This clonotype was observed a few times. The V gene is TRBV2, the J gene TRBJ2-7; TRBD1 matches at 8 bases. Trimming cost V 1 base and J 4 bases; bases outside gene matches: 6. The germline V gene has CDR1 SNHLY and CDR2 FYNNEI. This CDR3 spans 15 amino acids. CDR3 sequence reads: CASSEGQGSLYEQYF. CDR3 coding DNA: TGTGCCAGCAGTGAAGGACAGGGGAGTCTTTACGAGCAGTACTTC. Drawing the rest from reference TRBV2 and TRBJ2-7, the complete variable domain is EPEVTQTPSHQVTQMGQEVILRCVPISNHLYFYWYRQILGQKVEFLVSFYNNEISEKSEIFDDQFSVERPDGSNFTLKIRSTKLEDSAMYFCASSEGQGSLYEQYFGPGTRLTVT.

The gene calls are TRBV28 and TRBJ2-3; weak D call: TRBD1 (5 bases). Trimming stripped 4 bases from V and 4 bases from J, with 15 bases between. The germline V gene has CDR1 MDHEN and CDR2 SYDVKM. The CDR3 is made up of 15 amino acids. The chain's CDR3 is CASSSARGSADTQYF. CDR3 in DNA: TGTGCCAGCAGTTCCGCAAGGGGCTCTGCAGATACGCAGTATTTT.

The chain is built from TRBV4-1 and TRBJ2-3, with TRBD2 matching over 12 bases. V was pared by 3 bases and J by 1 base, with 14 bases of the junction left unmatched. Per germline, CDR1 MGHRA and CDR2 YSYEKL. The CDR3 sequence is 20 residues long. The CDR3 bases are TGCGCCAGCAGCCAGCCAGGACTAGCGGGGAACCCCGCCCGCACAGATACGCAGTATTTT. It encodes CASSQPGLAGNPARTDTQYF.

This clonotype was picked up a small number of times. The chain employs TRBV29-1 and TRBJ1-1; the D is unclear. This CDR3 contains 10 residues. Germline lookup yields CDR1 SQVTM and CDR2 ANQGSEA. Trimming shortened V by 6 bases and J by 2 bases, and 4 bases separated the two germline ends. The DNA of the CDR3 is TGCAGCGTCGTCAACACTGAAGCTTTCTTT. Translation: CSVVNTEAFF.

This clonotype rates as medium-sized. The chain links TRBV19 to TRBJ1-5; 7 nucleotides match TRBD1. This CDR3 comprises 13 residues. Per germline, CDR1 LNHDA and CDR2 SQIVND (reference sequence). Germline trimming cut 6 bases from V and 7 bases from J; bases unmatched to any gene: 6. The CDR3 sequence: CASSGQVRQPQHF. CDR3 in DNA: TGTGCCAGTAGCGGACAGGTACGACAGCCCCAGCATTTT.

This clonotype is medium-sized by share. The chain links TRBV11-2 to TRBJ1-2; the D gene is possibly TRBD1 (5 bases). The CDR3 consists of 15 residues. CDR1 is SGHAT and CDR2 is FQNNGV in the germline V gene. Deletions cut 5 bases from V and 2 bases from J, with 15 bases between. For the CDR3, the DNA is TGTGCCAGCAGCCCGGGACGAACCAACAACTATGGCTACACCTTC. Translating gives CASSPGRTNNYGYTF.

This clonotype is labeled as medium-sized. As DNA, the CDR3 is TGTGCCAGCAGCCGGGGGGGGGCCTCCTACGAGCAGTACTTC. Its translation is CASSRGGASYEQYF. The V call is TRBV6-2 or TRBV6-3, the J call TRBJ2-7, with 8 positions matching TRBD2. CDR3 length: 14 amino acids. V shed 6 bases and J 0 bases; nucleotides not matched to a gene: 4. Looked up from germline, CDR1 is MNHEY and CDR2 is SVGEGT.

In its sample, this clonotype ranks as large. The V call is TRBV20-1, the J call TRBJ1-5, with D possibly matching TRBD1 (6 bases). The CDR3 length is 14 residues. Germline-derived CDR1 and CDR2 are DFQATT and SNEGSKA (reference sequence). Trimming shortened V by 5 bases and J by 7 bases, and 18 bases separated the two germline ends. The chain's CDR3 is CSAVRDTGYQPQHF. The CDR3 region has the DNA TGCAGTGCTGTAAGAGATACAGGGTACCAGCCCCAGCATTTT.